This entry lists 5 T cell receptor beta chains sequenced from one sample in a study of OX40 agonist ivuxolimab in advanced cancers. Only in-frame clones appear in the TCRdb table, and some are missing; sequencing was by immunoSEQ multiplex PCR. The table records roughly 80,000 clones, around 84% of them present only once. The sample was CD4+ or CD8+ T cells sorted from blood, taken in a trial of the OX40 agonist ivuxolimab. The receptors were sampled from an adult with an advanced solid tumor such as melanoma, head and neck, liver or kidney cancer.

As DNA, the CDR3 is TGCAGTGCTGAGCACTCGGAGACCCAGTACTTC. Residues: CSAEHSETQYF. The V and J genes are TRBV20-1 and TRBJ2-5; D gene ambiguous. Germline V gives CDR1 DFQATT, CDR2 SNEGSKA (reference sequence). Between the trimmed V and J ends, which lost 5 bases and 5 bases, there was a span of 9 bases. The CDR3 length is 11 residues.

The chain combines TRBV19 with TRBJ2-5; 9 bases fit TRBD1. The CDR3 is 18 residues long. In germline, CDR1 is LNHDA, CDR2 SQIVND (reference sequence). The J segment lost 5 bases and the V segment lost 0 bases, leaving 13 bases of the junction unmatched. The CDR3 coding sequence is TGTGCCAGTAGTATAGAACGGGGAACAGGGGGCGACGCGGAGACCCAGTACTTC. Protein product: CASSIERGTGGDAETQYF. The entire variable domain, with the rest obtained from reference TRBV19 and TRBJ2-5, is as follows: DGGITQSPKYLFRKEGQNVTLSCEQNLNHDAMYWYRQDPGQGLRLIYYSQIVNDFQKGDIAEGYSVSREKKESFPLTVTSAQKNPTAFYLCASSIERGTGGDAETQYFGPGTRLLVL.

This chain connects TRBV30 to TRBJ2-3, with 8 bases identical to TRBD1. CDR1 is GTSNPN and CDR2 is SVGIG in the germline V gene (reference sequence). The CDR3 consists of 12 residues. V gave up 8 bases and J gave up 4 bases; unmatched junction bases: 5. The CDR3 region is CAGTGGADTQYF. The CDR3 bases are TGTGCCGGGACAGGAGGCGCAGATACGCAGTATTTT.

V usage is TRBV30 and J usage is TRBJ2-7; D unresolved. The germline gives CDR1 GTSNPN, CDR2 SVGIG (reference sequence). The ends were cut back, 2 bases at V and 6 bases at J, with 11 bases in the middle. There are 12 residues in the CDR3. This CDR3 is CAWSLSGTEQYF. The CDR3, as DNA: TGTGCCTGGAGTTTATCAGGAACCGAGCAGTACTTC.

This clone came up once. The J gene is TRBJ1-4, the V gene TRBV18; TRBD1 is a possible D gene (6 bases). Germline-derived CDR1 and CDR2 are KGHSH and LQKENI. Trimming took 4 bases from V and 4 from J, leaving 13 bases between them. CDR3 length: 15 residues. CDR3 sequence (DNA): TGTGCCAGCTCACTTCGGACAGCTCTTAATGAAAAACTGTTTTTT. This translates into CASSLRTALNEKLFF.